This T cell receptor beta chain was identified during a study of TIL therapy for anti-PD-1-resistant metastatic lung cancer. Study-level background: Tumors had a median PD-L1 proportion score of approximately 6.4%. Four tumors were EGFR-mutant and two were ALK-rearranged.

This was the immunoSEQ v3 assay. Libraries were prepared by immunoSEQ multiplex PCR; TCRdb keeps only in-frame clonotypes and omits some of them. The repertoire holds tens of thousands of clones, under 75% seen once, with around 6.6% in the top ten. Noted time point: pre-treatment sample, taken before nivolumab and TIL therapy. The CDR3 is made up of 17 amino acids. Germline V CDR1 and CDR2: SGHTA, FQGTGA. The V and J ends lost 0 bases and 0 bases respectively, with 12 bases between them. The receptor comes from a person between 25 and 79 years old with non-small cell lung cancer. The sequencing here drew on blood, taken at baseline. This rearrangement joins TRBV7-3 to TRBJ1-3; TRBD1 is a possible D gene (5 bases). CDR3 residues: CASSLTGDPYSGNTIYF. In DNA, the CDR3 is TGTGCCAGCAGCTTAACGGGGGACCCCTACTCTGGAAACACCATATATTTT.